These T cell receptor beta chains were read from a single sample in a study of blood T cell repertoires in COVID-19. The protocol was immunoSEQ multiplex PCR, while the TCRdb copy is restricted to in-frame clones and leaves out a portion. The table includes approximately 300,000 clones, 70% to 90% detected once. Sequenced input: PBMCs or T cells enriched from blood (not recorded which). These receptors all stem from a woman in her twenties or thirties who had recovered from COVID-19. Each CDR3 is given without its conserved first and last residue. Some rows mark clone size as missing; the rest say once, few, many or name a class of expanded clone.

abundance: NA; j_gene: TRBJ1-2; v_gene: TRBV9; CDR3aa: ASSVEGDGIPYT
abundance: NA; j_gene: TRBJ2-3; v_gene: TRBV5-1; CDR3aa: ASSLATTGKGDTQY
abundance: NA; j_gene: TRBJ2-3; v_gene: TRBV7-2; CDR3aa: ASSLVLLAGGGGTDTQY
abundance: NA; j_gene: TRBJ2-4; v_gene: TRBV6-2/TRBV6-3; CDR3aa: ASSSPGNIQY
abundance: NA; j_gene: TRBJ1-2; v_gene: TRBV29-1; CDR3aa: SAESQSNYGYT
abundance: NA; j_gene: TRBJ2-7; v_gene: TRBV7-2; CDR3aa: ASSLAPGLAGYEQY
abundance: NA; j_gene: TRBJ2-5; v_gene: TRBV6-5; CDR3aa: ASSYGGLGGQY
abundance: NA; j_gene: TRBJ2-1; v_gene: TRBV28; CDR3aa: ASSPVDRDEQF
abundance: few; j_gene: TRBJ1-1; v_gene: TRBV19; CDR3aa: ASSLRGRTEAF
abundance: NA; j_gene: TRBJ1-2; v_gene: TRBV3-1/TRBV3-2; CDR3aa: ASSQDDRGHT
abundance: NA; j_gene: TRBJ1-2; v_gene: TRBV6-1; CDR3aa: ASSSVGYT
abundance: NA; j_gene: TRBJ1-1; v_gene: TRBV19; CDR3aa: ASVTRGATEAF
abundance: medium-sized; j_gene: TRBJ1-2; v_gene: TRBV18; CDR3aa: ASSPPTESYGYT
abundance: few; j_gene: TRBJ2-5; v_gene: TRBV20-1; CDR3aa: SATQETQY
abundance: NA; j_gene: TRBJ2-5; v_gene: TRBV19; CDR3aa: ASSITPMGQGTPETQY
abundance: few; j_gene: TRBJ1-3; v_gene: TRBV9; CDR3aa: ASSVALGGPVIY
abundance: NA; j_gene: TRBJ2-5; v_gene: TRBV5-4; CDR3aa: ASSSQSGGAGETQY